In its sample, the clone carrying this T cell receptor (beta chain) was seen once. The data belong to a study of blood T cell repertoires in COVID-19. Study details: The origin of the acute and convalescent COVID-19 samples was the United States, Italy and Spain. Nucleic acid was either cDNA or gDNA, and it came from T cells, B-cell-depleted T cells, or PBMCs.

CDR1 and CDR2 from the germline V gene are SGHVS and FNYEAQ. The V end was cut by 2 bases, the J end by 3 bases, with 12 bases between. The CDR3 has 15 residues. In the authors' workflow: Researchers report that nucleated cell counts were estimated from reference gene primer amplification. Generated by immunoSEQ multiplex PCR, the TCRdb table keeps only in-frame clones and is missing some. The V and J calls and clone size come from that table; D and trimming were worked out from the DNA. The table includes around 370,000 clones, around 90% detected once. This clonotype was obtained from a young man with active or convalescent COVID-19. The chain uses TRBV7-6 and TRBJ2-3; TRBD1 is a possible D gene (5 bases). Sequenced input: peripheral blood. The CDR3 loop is CASSLLEQGTDTQYF. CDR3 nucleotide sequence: TGTGCCAGCAGCTTATTAGAGCAGGGAACAGATACGCAGTATTTT.